These 16 T cell receptor beta chains came from one sample sequenced in a study of cytomegalovirus exposure and HLA in healthy donors. PCR was performed using 60 Vbeta and 13 Jbeta primers. TCRdb keeps only in-frame clones here, not all; method: immunoSEQ multiplex PCR. The sample holds 100,000 to 150,000 clones; roughly three quarters are singletons and the top ten take 0.8% to 0.95%. Sequenced sample: PBMCs. The receptors shown here come from a woman aged 60 to 75 in good health and CMV-seronegative.

This chain joins TRBV6-5 and TRBJ1-2, with D possibly TRBD1 on 5 matching bases. The CDR3 is made up of 14 amino acids. The V end was cut by 2 bases, the J end by 7 bases, with 14 bases between. Per the germline V gene, CDR1 is MNHEY and CDR2 is SVGAGI. In nucleotides, the CDR3 is TGTGCCAGCAGTTACCAACCCAGGGTTGTTGGCTACACCTTC. Translated: CASSYQPRVVGYTF.

This chain connects TRBV6-1 to TRBJ1-2; D is possibly TRBD1 (5 bases). Trimming left V 5 bases short and J 4 bases short, with 11 bases between. Looked up from germline, CDR1 is MNHNS and CDR2 is SASEGT. The CDR3 is 13 residues long. CDR3 amino acids: CASSPGTRYGYTF. The CDR3 bases are TGTGCCAGCAGTCCCGGGACTCGCTATGGCTACACCTTC.

The genes are TRBV2 and TRBJ1-1, with D uncertain. From germline, CDR1 is SNHLY and CDR2 FYNNEI. V was cut by 7 bases and J by 8 bases, with 17 bases left in between. The CDR3 extends over 13 amino acids. The CDR3 nucleotides read TGTGCCAGCAAAATGAACACCGTCCCCGAAGCTTTCTTT. Its translation is CASKMNTVPEAFF. The variable domain in full, completed from reference TRBV2 and TRBJ1-1, reads EPEVTQTPSHQVTQMGQEVILRCVPISNHLYFYWYRQILGQKVEFLVSFYNNEISEKSEIFDDQFSVERPDGSNFTLKIRSTKLEDSAMYFCASKMNTVPEAFFGQGTRLTVV.

The chain uses TRBV6-6 and TRBJ1-2, with TRBD1 matching 8 bases. V was clipped by 4 bases and J by 6 bases; unmatched bases: 13. The CDR3 is 16 amino acids. Germline V CDR1 and CDR2: MNHNY, SVGAGI (reference sequence). CDR3 sequence reads: CASSWPAGQGLDGYTF. The CDR3 DNA reads as TGTGCCAGCAGTTGGCCAGCTGGACAGGGCCTGGATGGCTACACCTTC.

The chain employs TRBV7-8 and TRBJ1-5; TRBD1 might be the D (5 bases). CDR3 length: 15 amino acids. V was shortened by 0 bases and J by 7 bases, with 13 bases between the two germline ends. CDR1 and CDR2 (germline): SGHVS, FQNEAQ. CDR3 protein: CASSLAVRAGQPQHF. In DNA form, the CDR3 reads TGTGCCAGCAGCTTAGCGGTCAGGGCCGGGCAGCCCCAGCATTTT. The whole variable domain, remainder taken from reference TRBV7-8 and TRBJ1-5, is GAGVSQSPRYKVAKRGQDVALRCDPISGHVSLFWYQQALGQGPEFLTYFQNEAQLDKSGLPSDRFFAERPEGSVSTLKIQRTQQEDSAVYLCASSLAVRAGQPQHFGDGTRLSIL.

The chain recombines TRBV30 with TRBJ2-3, with 14 bases fitting TRBD2. This CDR3 is 14 amino acids long. Germline loops: CDR1 GTSNPN, CDR2 SVGIG (reference sequence). Trimming took 1 base from V and 6 from J; bases not matched to a gene: 0. The CDR3 sequence is CAWSGTSGGDTQYF. The CDR3 DNA is TGTGCCTGGAGTGGGACTAGCGGGGGGGATACGCAGTATTTT.

The genes are TRBV28 and TRBJ1-1; 7 bases line up with TRBD1. Germline V gives CDR1 MDHEN, CDR2 SYDVKM. The CDR3 length is 16 residues. Losses at the gene ends were 2 bases for V and 3 bases for J; bases not matched to a gene: 9. The CDR3 spells CASSLRRQGSDTEAFF. In nucleotides, the CDR3 is TGTGCCAGCAGTTTAAGAAGACAGGGATCGGACACTGAAGCTTTCTTT.

This clone was seen only once. The genes are TRBV28 and TRBJ1-2; 7 bases are shared with TRBD1. Per germline, CDR1 MDHEN and CDR2 SYDVKM. The CDR3 extends over 16 amino acids. Trimming removed 6 bases from V and 1 base from J; junction bases left unmatched: 11. The DNA of the CDR3 is TGTGCCAGCAGCGGGACAGCGGTGGAGATTAACTATGGCTACACCTTC. Translating gives CASSGTAVEINYGYTF.

The chain links TRBV2 to TRBJ1-4, with TRBD1 identical over 7 bases. CDR1 SNHLY and CDR2 FYNNEI come from the germline V gene. J was trimmed by 3 bases and V by 6 bases; bases with no gene match: 4. The CDR3 is 14 amino acids. This CDR3 reads CASRRQGANEKLFF. The CDR3 region has the DNA TGTGCCAGCAGGCGACAGGGAGCTAATGAAAAACTGTTTTTT.

The chain links TRBV28 to TRBJ1-3, with D perhaps matching TRBD1 (5 bases). The CDR3 runs 13 residues. V shed 10 bases and J shed 0 bases, with 10 bases lying between them. Germline CDR1 and CDR2: MDHEN and SYDVKM. The CDR3 is CATTDSSGNTIYF. As DNA, the CDR3 is TGTGCCACCACCGACAGCTCTGGAAACACCATATATTTT.

V and J are TRBV5-1 and TRBJ1-1, with D possibly TRBD1 on 6 matching bases. Germline V gene sequence: CDR1 SGHRS, CDR2 YFSETQ. The CDR3 has 19 residues. V dropped 0 bases and J dropped 0 bases, with 21 bases sitting between them. CDR3 nucleotide sequence: TGCGCCAGCAGCTTGGGCGAAACGGGACACTCAAAGTTGAACACTGAAGCTTTCTTT. Translating it yields CASSLGETGHSKLNTEAFF.

The V and J genes are TRBV2 and TRBJ1-5; D unresolved. The germline V gene has CDR1 SNHLY and CDR2 FYNNEI. The CDR3 is made up of 12 amino acids. V gave up 5 bases and J gave up 1 base, with 3 bases separating them. The CDR3 nucleotides are TGTGCCAGCAGTACAAGCAATCAGCCCCAGCATTTT. It encodes CASSTSNQPQHF.

The chain is built from TRBV7-3 and TRBJ1-1; D perhaps matches TRBD1 (5 bases). This CDR3 is 14 amino acids long. With 5 bases removed from V and 2 bases from J, the gap between germline ends came to 12 bases. In germline, CDR1 is SGHTA, CDR2 FQGTGA. The CDR3 loop reads CASSPSGANTEAFF. Here the CDR3 DNA reads TGTGCCAGCAGCCCCAGCGGGGCCAACACTGAAGCTTTCTTT.

This sequence joins TRBV19 and TRBJ1-2; 7 positions match TRBD1. Trimming cost V 10 bases and J 0 bases; bases outside gene matches: 5. The CDR3 length is 13 residues. Germline V gene data show CDR1 as LNHDA and CDR2 as SQIVND (reference sequence). The CDR3 region is CATGTEANYGYTF. The CDR3 DNA is TGTGCCACCGGGACAGAAGCTAACTATGGCTACACCTTC.

The V and J genes are TRBV15 and TRBJ1-4, with TRBD1 identical over 7 bases. Germline assignment: CDR1 LNHNV and CDR2 YYDKDF (reference sequence). Germline trimming cut 0 bases from V and 5 bases from J; bases unmatched to any gene: 3. The CDR3 runs 15 residues. The CDR3 nucleotides read TGTGCCACCAGCAGAGATCAGGGACAGAATGAAAAACTGTTTTTT. This codes for CATSRDQGQNEKLFF.

In the case of this clone: At one end, the junction sequence differs from germline, possibly due to a read error. The chain uses TRBV28 and TRBJ1-1; 8 bases map to TRBD1. This CDR3 has 13 amino acids. Germline V gives CDR1 MDHEN, CDR2 SYDVKM. The CDR3: CADRGVANSEAFF. The CDR3 bases are TGTGCCGACAGGGGAGTGGCCAACAGTGAAGCTTTCTTT.